The 7 T cell receptor beta chains given below trace back to one sample, sequenced in a study of T cell responses to AZD1222 COVID-19 vaccine. Repertoires were generated with immunoSEQ multiplex PCR, while TCRdb's copy carries only in-frame clones and drops some. The table includes about 150,000 clones, approximately 85% detected once. The sample was peripheral blood, taken on day 0 of AZD1222 vaccination. These receptors all stem from an adult in good health.

Here the CDR3 DNA reads TGTGCCAGCAGGTCTCCGGGTTCACCCCTCCACTTT. It is translated as CASRSPGSPLHF. J is TRBJ1-6 and V is TRBV6-5; D gene unclear. Trimming cost V 6 bases and J 9 bases, with 9 bases left between them. From germline, CDR1 is MNHEY and CDR2 SVGAGI. The CDR3 extends over 12 amino acids.

This sequence joins TRBV19 and TRBJ2-3; TRBD2 agrees at 8 bases. The germline gives CDR1 LNHDA, CDR2 SQIVND (reference sequence). The length of the CDR3 is 16 residues. Germline trimming cut 4 bases from V and 0 bases from J; bases unmatched to any gene: 6. Here the CDR3 DNA reads TGTGCCAGTAGTAGGGTAGCGGGATCGAGCACAGATACGCAGTATTTT. It yields the protein CASSRVAGSSTDTQYF.

V usage is TRBV27 and J usage is TRBJ2-7, with D perhaps matching TRBD1 or TRBD2 (5 bases each). V lost 3 bases, J lost 2 bases, and 11 bases lay in between. Germline V CDR1 and CDR2: MNHEY, SMNVEV (reference sequence). The CDR3 runs to 14 residues. The CDR3: CASSFGDRAYEQYF. The CDR3 DNA sequence: TGTGCCAGCAGTTTTGGGGACCGAGCCTACGAGCAGTACTTC.

V and J are TRBV15 and TRBJ2-3, with a tentative D call TRBD1 (6 bases). V gave up 6 bases and J gave up 0 bases, with 7 bases separating them. The CDR3 length is 13 residues. Germline CDR1 and CDR2: LNHNV and YYDKDF (reference sequence). This CDR3 reads CATRDRSTDTQYF. The CDR3 DNA follows: TGTGCCACCAGGGACAGAAGCACAGATACGCAGTATTTT.

This chain joins TRBV7-8 and TRBJ1-1; no clear D. The CDR3 contains 16 residues. Trimming took 5 bases from V and 8 from J, leaving 24 bases between them. CDR1 and CDR2 from the germline V gene are SGHVS and FQNEAQ. CDR3 nucleotide sequence: TGTGCCAGCAGCCGCATCCCCCCCCCGGCGGAAGCAGAAGCTTTCTTT. It yields the protein CASSRIPPPAEAEAFF.

This clone has only a few counts. The chain combines TRBV9 with TRBJ1-6; D unresolved. The V gene's germline CDR1 is SGDLS and CDR2 YYNGEE. With 0 bases removed from V and 10 bases from J, the gap between germline ends came to 8 bases. The CDR3 loop spans 13 amino acids. CDR3 loop: CASSVGQGSPLHF. CDR3 DNA sequence: TGTGCCAGCAGCGTAGGGCAAGGATCACCCCTCCACTTT.

This rearrangement joins TRBV2 to TRBJ1-5, with D unclear. Deletions cut 8 bases from V and 0 bases from J, with 14 bases between. This CDR3 is 15 amino acids long. Germline CDR1 is SNHLY and CDR2 is FYNNEI. The CDR3 nucleotides are TGTGCCAGCGGACTTCGACGGTATAGCAATCAGCCCCAGCATTTT. Its translation: CASGLRRYSNQPQHF.